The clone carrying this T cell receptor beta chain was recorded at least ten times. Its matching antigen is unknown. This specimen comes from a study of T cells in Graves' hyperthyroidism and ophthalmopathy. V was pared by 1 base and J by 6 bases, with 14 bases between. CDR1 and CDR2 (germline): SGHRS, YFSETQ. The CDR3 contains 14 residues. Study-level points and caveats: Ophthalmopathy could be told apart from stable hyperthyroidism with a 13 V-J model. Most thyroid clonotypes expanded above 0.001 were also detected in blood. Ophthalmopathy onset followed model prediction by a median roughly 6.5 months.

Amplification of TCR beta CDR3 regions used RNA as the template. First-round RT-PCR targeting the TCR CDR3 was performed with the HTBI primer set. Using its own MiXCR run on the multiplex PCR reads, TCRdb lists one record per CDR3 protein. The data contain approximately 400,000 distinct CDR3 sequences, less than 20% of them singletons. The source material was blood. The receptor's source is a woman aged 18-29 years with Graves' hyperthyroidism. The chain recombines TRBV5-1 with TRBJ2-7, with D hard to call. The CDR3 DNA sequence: TGCGCCAGCAGCTTGCCTTTTAGTAGTTTCGAGCAGTACTTC. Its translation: CASSLPFSSFEQYF.